These 26 T cell receptor beta chains came from one sample sequenced in a study of patients and donors after allogeneic stem cell transplantation. TCRdb redid the calling of the RT-PCR reads with MiXCR, one entry per CDR3 protein. The repertoire holds about 160,000 distinct CDR3 sequences, with about a third as singletons. The sequenced sample was blood, either unsorted or a sorted T cell fraction (not recorded which). These receptors all stem from a human donor who was either an allogeneic HSCT recipient or a stem cell or donor lymphocyte infusion donor (not recorded which). It is not recorded whose cells these are; they may come from a transplant donor.

This clonotype turned up a few times. This chain joins TRBV9 and TRBJ1-6; maybe TRBD1 (5 bases). This CDR3 is built from 16 residues. Germline V gene lookup returns CDR1 SGDLS and CDR2 YYNGEE. V lost 2 bases and J lost 3, with 12 bases in between. The CDR3 coding sequence is TGTGCCAGCAGCGTCGGGGGAAACGGCTATAATTCACCCCTCCACTTT. Translating it yields CASSVGGNGYNSPLHF.

This chain joins TRBV4-2 and TRBJ2-1; D is perhaps TRBD1 or TRBD2 (5 bases each). Per germline, CDR1 LGHNA and CDR2 YNFKEQ. The V gene lost 0 bases and the J gene lost 1 base, with 10 bases spanning the gap. This CDR3 has 16 amino acids. CDR3 sequence (DNA): TGTGCCAGCAGCCAAGATGAAGGGGAGTCCTACAATGAGCAGTTCTTC. Residues: CASSQDEGESYNEQFF.

The rearrangement joins TRBV5-1 to TRBJ2-5; D is undetermined. The V gene lost 4 bases and the J gene lost 4 bases, with 8 bases spanning the gap. This CDR3 has 12 residues. Per germline, CDR1 SGHRS and CDR2 YFSETQ. CDR3 in DNA: TGCGCCAGCAGCCACGACGGAGAGACCCAGTACTTC. Protein: CASSHDGETQYF.

This chain connects TRBV29-1 to TRBJ1-2; a weak D match, TRBD1 (5 bases). Germline CDR1 is SQVTM and CDR2 is ANQGSEA. The germline V and J ends were trimmed by 3 bases and 6 bases, with 14 bases remaining between them. The CDR3 is 13 residues long. The chain's CDR3 is CSVDADSGDGYTF. The CDR3 DNA reads as TGCAGCGTTGACGCTGACAGTGGAGATGGCTACACCTTC.

The chain uses TRBV9 and TRBJ2-2; D is ambiguous. Germline V lookup: CDR1 SGDLS, CDR2 YYNGEE. The CDR3 is 17 residues long. V gave up 3 bases and J gave up 0 bases, with 15 bases separating them. The DNA for the CDR3 is TGTGCCAGCAGCGCTTCCGGGCTTCAGTCGAACACCGGGGAGCTGTTTTTT. Protein sequence: CASSASGLQSNTGELFF.

This chain's CDR3 is CASSKGTGQTNQPQHF. Written as DNA, the CDR3 is TGTGCCAGCAGCAAAGGGACGGGACAGACAAATCAGCCCCAGCATTTT. The gene calls are TRBV21-1 and TRBJ1-5; TRBD1 is the table's D call and was not checked against the DNA. TRBV21-1 is a pseudogene locus. CDR3 length: 16 amino acids.

This clonotype was observed at least ten times. This chain joins TRBV12-3 or TRBV12-4 and TRBJ1-6; weak D call: TRBD1 (6 bases). Trimming cost V 6 bases and J 12 bases, with 18 bases left between them. The CDR3 extends over 14 amino acids. CDR3 nucleotides: TGTGCCAGCAGCACCGGGACAATCATAAGACCCCTCCACTTT. This gives the protein CASSTGTIIRPLHF.

The chain couples TRBV5-6 to TRBJ1-2; D remains ambiguous. The germline V and J ends were trimmed by 5 bases and 2 bases, with 10 bases remaining between them. Germline values: CDR1 SGHDT, CDR2 YYEEEE. The CDR3 runs 13 residues. In DNA form, the CDR3 reads TGTGCCAGCAGAATGATCGGCAACTATGGCTACACCTTC. Translation gives CASRMIGNYGYTF.

This rearrangement joins TRBV11-2 to TRBJ2-5, with a possible D match to TRBD2 (5 bases). Trimming cost V 5 bases and J 2 bases, with 12 bases left between them. This CDR3 has 14 amino acids. Germline V gene lookup returns CDR1 SGHAT and CDR2 FQNNGV. CDR3 protein: CASSPDGIQETQYF. In nucleotides, the CDR3 is TGTGCCAGCAGCCCTGACGGGATACAAGAGACCCAGTACTTC.

This clonotype was seen a handful of times. This rearrangement joins TRBV5-1 to TRBJ1-1, with D uncertain. V was pared by 2 bases and J by 1 base, with 9 bases between. CDR3 size: 14 residues. The germline V gene encodes CDR1 SGHRS and CDR2 YFSETQ. The CDR3 DNA is TGCGCCAGCAGCTTAGAGGGCGGGAACACTGAAGCTTTCTTT. Translated, it gives CASSLEGGNTEAFF.

This clonotype was seen more than once but under ten times. This chain joins TRBV6-2 or TRBV6-3 and TRBJ2-7; 7 positions agree with TRBD1. The V gene's germline CDR1 is MNHEY and CDR2 SVGEGT. The CDR3 has 16 amino acids. With 0 bases clipped from V and 3 bases from J, the junction kept 8 bases outside the gene matches. The CDR3 loop is CASSYSRQGGIYEQYF. CDR3 sequence (DNA): TGTGCCAGCAGTTACTCAAGACAGGGTGGTATCTACGAGCAGTACTTC.

J is TRBJ1-3 and V is TRBV27; maybe TRBD1 (5 bases). Germline V lookup: CDR1 MNHEY, CDR2 SMNVEV (reference sequence). CDR3 length: 14 residues. V shed 3 bases and J shed 4 bases, with 10 bases lying between them. The chain's CDR3 is CASSFGGAGNTIYF. CDR3 bases: TGTGCCAGCAGTTTTGGAGGGGCCGGAAACACCATATATTTT.

The chain joins TRBV12-3 or TRBV12-4 to TRBJ1-1; tentative D call: TRBD1 (5 bases). This CDR3 is built from 11 residues. Trimming removed 5 bases from V and 5 bases from J, with 6 bases in between. CDR3 amino acids: CASSQGTEAFF. The CDR3 nucleotides are TGTGCCAGCAGTCAGGGAACTGAAGCTTTCTTT.

This clonotype was seen a few times. The chain carries TRBV24-1 and TRBJ1-1; D gene uncertain. The V and J ends lost 0 bases and 8 bases respectively, with 6 bases between them. This CDR3 spans 12 amino acids. The germline CDR1 and CDR2 sequences are KGHDR and SFDVKD. CDR3 in amino acids: CATSDLMGEAFF. CDR3 coding DNA: TGTGCCACCAGTGATTTGATGGGGGAAGCTTTCTTT.

This clonotype was seen a handful of times. The chain recombines TRBV25-1 with TRBJ1-1; D uncertain. The germline V gene has CDR1 MGHDK and CDR2 SYGVNS. The CDR3 spans 8 residues. V was clipped by 10 bases and J by 3 bases, with 0 bases between them. CDR3 sequence (DNA): TGTGCCAACACTGAAGCTTTCTTT. It codes for CANTEAFF. Looking up the rest from reference TRBV25-1 and TRBJ1-1 gives the full variable domain: EADIYQTPRYLVIGTGKKITLECSQTMGHDKMYWYQQDPGMELHLIHYSYGVNSTEKGDLSSESTVSRIRTEHFPLTLESARPSHTSQYLCANTEAFFGQGTRLTVV.

This chain joins TRBV15 and TRBJ2-6; D ambiguous. Germline values: CDR1 LNHNV, CDR2 YYDKDF (reference sequence). This CDR3 has 19 residues. The V gene lost 0 bases and the J gene lost 0 bases, with 15 bases spanning the gap. The CDR3 DNA reads TGTGCCACCAGCAGAGATAATACGGCCACTTTCTCTGGGGCCAACGTCCTGACTTTC. Protein: CATSRDNTATFSGANVLTF.

This clonotype was counted only a few times. The rearrangement links TRBV28 to TRBJ1-5, with D possibly matching TRBD1 (5 bases). The CDR3 sequence is 14 residues long. V was cut by 6 bases and J by 3 bases, with 12 bases left in between. The germline CDR1 and CDR2 sequences are MDHEN and SYDVKM. CDR3 sequence (DNA): TGTGCCAGCAGCATTGGGGGGGTCAATCAGCCCCAGCATTTT. Amino acid sequence: CASSIGGVNQPQHF.

The rearrangement joins TRBV24-1 to TRBJ2-1; D is perhaps TRBD1 (6 bases). V lost 3 bases to trimming and J lost 4 bases, with 9 bases between them. The germline gives CDR1 KGHDR, CDR2 SFDVKD. The length of the CDR3 is 14 residues. This CDR3 is CATSDRTAYNEQFF. The CDR3 DNA follows: TGTGCCACCAGTGATAGGACAGCATACAATGAGCAGTTCTTC.

The chain links TRBV28 to TRBJ1-2, with D unresolved. Trimming stripped 3 bases from V and 3 bases from J, with 14 bases between. The CDR3 runs to 15 residues. Germline lookup yields CDR1 MDHEN and CDR2 SYDVKM. The CDR3 protein is CASSFPRGADYGYTF. DNA of the CDR3: TGTGCCAGCAGTTTCCCTAGAGGTGCGGACTATGGCTACACCTTC.

This clonotype showed up just once. The chain carries TRBV7-3 and TRBJ2-1; TRBD2 matches 7 bases. Unmatched junction bases numbered 5, after V lost 3 bases and J lost 3 bases. CDR1 and CDR2 (germline): SGHTA, FQGTGA. The CDR3 sequence is 15 residues long. The CDR3 DNA reads as TGTGCCAGCAGCTTCAGAGCGGGGCGCTACAATGAGCAGTTCTTC. Protein product: CASSFRAGRYNEQFF.

A few counts support this clonotype. The chain is built from TRBV6-1 and TRBJ1-6; D possibly corresponds to TRBD1 (5 bases). Trimming took 3 bases from V and 5 from J, leaving 11 bases between them. The CDR3 consists of 15 residues. Germline V CDR1 and CDR2: MNHNS, SASEGT. The CDR3 DNA sequence: TGTGCCAGCAGTGATTCGGGGCTGCATAATTCACCCCTCCACTTT. Protein sequence: CASSDSGLHNSPLHF.

This rearrangement joins TRBV5-1 to TRBJ1-2, with 10 positions matching TRBD1. The CDR3 spans 14 residues. Germline CDR1 and CDR2: SGHRS and YFSETQ. V shed 0 bases and J 6 bases; nucleotides not matched to a gene: 2. Here the CDR3 DNA reads TGCGCCAGCAGCTTGGATGGGACAGGGGATGGCTACACCTTC. It translates to CASSLDGTGDGYTF.

This chain connects TRBV7-2 to TRBJ1-1; perhaps TRBD1 as D (5 bases). The CDR3 spans 12 residues. Germline CDR1 reads SGHTA; CDR2 reads FQGNSA. V dropped 5 bases and J dropped 7 bases, with 11 bases sitting between them. The CDR3 protein is CASSTGTIEAFF. DNA of the CDR3: TGTGCCAGCAGCACCGGGACTATTGAAGCTTTCTTT. Full variable domain (missing parts from reference TRBV7-2 and TRBJ1-1): GAGVSQSPSNKVTEKGKDVELRCDPISGHTALYWYRQSLGQGLEFLIYFQGNSAPDKSGLPSDRFSAERTGGSVSTLTIQRTQQEDSAVYLCASSTGTIEAFFGQGTRLTVV.

The chain joins TRBV10-2 to TRBJ1-2; TRBD1 aligns across 11 bases. CDR1 WSHSY and CDR2 SAAADI come from the germline V gene. This CDR3 contains 15 residues. J lost 7 bases, V lost 6 bases, and 10 bases had no gene match. The DNA for the CDR3 is TGCGCCAGCAGCCTACCGGGACAGGGGGTCGGTGGCTACACCTTC. It yields the protein CASSLPGQGVGGYTF.

This clonotype was detected only once. The chain employs TRBV3-1 and TRBJ2-7; 8 positions match TRBD1. CDR1 LGHDT and CDR2 YNNKEL come from the germline V gene (reference sequence). Trimming cost V 0 bases and J 1 base; bases outside gene matches: 5. The CDR3 is made up of 16 amino acids. The CDR3 loop reads CASSQEYGQGSYEQYF. In nucleotides, the CDR3 is TGTGCCAGCAGCCAAGAATACGGACAGGGTTCCTACGAGCAGTACTTC.

In its sample, this clonotype was seen a few times. This chain uses TRBV12-3 or TRBV12-4 with TRBJ1-5; 7 nucleotides align to TRBD1. After removal of 5 bases from V and 7 bases from J, the junction contained 11 bases not matched to a gene. CDR3 size: 15 residues. CDR3 loop: CASSHVGGGGQPQHF. The CDR3, as DNA: TGTGCCAGCAGTCATGTAGGGGGCGGCGGACAGCCCCAGCATTTT.